This T cell receptor beta chain was sequenced for a study of T cell responses to AZD1222 COVID-19 vaccine. Study in general: Second-dose recipients at about 4 or about 12 weeks were treated as one pooled group.

General study points: Unmutated variant regions are reportedly targeted by nearly half of spike-specific TCRs.

Concerning this clone: Its target is not known.

V gave up 9 bases and J gave up 1 base, with 20 bases separating them. The CDR3 covers 16 residues. CDR1 is SNHLY, CDR2 FYNNEI, per germline. Produced via immunoSEQ multiplex PCR; TCRdb's table is partial and in-frame only. The table shows around 78,000 clones, with 90% occurring only once. The material was peripheral blood, obtained on day 0 of AZD1222 vaccination. This chain uses TRBV2 with TRBJ2-3; D is possibly TRBD2 (7 bases). This TCR derives from an adult in good health. The CDR3 spells CASTRRGAGGTDTQYF. CDR3 bases: TGTGCCAGTACCAGACGGGGGGCAGGGGGCACAGATACGCAGTATTTT.